The TCR beta chain described here comes from a study of identical twins. TCRdb re-derived calls from the 5' RACE reads in MiXCR, one entry per CDR3 protein. The sample has some 270,000 distinct CDR3 sequences; around 8.3% are singletons. This clonotype showed up many times. Germline CDR1 LNHNV, CDR2 YYDKDF (reference sequence). This CDR3 is 16 amino acids long. Trimming took 8 bases from V and 5 from J; bases not matched to a gene: 14. The same specimen was also included in a second study, on yellow fever vaccine responses in identical twins.

Specimen: CD8+ T cells sorted from blood. This TCR came from a woman in her late teens or twenties in good health. This chain connects TRBV15 to TRBJ2-2, with 7 bases that match TRBD1. The CDR3 bases are TGTGCCACCCAGTCTGGCCGACAGGGTGTGACCGGGGAGCTGTTTTTT. Translated: CATQSGRQGVTGELFF.